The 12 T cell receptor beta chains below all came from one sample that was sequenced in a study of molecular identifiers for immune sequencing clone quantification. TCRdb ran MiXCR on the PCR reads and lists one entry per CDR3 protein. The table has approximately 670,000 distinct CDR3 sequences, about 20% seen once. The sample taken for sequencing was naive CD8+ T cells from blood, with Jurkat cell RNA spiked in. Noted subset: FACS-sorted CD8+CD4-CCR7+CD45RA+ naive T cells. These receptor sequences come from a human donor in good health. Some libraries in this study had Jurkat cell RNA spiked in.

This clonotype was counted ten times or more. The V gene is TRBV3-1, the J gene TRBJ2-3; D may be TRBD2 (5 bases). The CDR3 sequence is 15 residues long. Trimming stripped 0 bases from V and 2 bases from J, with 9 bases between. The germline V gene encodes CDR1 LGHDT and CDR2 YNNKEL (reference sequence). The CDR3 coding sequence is TGTGCCAGCAGCCAAGATTTCGGGGACACAGATACGCAGTATTTT. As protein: CASSQDFGDTDTQYF.

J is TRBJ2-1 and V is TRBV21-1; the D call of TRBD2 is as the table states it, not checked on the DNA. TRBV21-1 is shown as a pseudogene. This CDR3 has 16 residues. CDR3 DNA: TGTGCCAGCAGCATCCGGAGGAGCTTGGTCGGCAATGAGCAGTTCTTC. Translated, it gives CASSIRRSLVGNEQFF.

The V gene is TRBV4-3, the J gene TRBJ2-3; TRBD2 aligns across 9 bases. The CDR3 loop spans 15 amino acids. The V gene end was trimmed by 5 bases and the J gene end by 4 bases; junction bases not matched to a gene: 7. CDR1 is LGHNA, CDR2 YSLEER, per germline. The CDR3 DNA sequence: TGCGCCAGCAGCTCCTCTAGCGGGGAGGCAGATACGCAGTATTTT. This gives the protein CASSSSSGEADTQYF.

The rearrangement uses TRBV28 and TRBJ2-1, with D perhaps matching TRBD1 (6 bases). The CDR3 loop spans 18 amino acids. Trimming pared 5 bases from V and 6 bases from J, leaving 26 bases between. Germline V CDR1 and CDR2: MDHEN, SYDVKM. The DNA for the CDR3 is TGTGCCAGCAGTCCCCGGGACATATCCCACTTCGCCTTCAATGAGCAGTTCTTC. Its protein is CASSPRDISHFAFNEQFF.

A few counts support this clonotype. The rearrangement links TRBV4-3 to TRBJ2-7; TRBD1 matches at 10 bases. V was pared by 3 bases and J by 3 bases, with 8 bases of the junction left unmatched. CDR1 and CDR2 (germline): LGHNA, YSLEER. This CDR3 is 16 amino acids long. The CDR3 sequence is CASSHTTGGEYYEQYF. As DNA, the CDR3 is TGCGCCAGCAGCCACACGACAGGGGGCGAATACTACGAGCAGTACTTC.

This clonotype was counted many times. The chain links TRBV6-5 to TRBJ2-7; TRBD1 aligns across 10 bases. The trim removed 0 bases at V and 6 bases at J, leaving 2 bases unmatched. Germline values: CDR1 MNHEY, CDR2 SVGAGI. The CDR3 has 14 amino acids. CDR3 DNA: TGTGCCAGCAGTTACTCCGGGACAGGGGCCGAGCAGTACTTC. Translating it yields CASSYSGTGAEQYF.

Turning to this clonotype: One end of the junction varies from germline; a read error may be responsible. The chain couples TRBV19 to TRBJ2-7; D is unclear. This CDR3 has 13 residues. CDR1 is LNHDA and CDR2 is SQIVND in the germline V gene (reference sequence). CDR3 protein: CAGSGFLTNEQYF. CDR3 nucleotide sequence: TGTGCCGGTAGTGGGTTCCTCACTAACGAGCAGTACTTC.

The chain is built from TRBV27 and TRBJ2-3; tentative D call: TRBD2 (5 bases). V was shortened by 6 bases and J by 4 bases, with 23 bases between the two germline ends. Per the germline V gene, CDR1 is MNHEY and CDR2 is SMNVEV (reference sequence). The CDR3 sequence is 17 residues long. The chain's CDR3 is CASRTNANLLVSDTQYF. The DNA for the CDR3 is TGTGCCAGCAGAACAAACGCGAACCTACTAGTCTCAGATACGCAGTATTTT.

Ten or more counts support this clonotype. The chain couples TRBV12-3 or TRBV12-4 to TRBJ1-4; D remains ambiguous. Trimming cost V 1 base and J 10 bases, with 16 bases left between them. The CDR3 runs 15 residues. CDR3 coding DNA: TGTGCCAGCAGTTTAGAGGTGTCCCCGAGCCGAAAACTGTTTTTT. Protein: CASSLEVSPSRKLFF.

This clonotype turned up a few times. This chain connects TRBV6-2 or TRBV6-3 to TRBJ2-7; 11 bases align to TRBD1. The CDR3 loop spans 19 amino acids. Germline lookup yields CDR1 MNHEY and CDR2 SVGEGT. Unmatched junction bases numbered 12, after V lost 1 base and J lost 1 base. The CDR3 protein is CASSYFVGQGVRVSYEQYF. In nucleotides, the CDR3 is TGTGCCAGCAGTTACTTCGTGGGACAGGGGGTACGAGTTTCCTACGAGCAGTACTTC.

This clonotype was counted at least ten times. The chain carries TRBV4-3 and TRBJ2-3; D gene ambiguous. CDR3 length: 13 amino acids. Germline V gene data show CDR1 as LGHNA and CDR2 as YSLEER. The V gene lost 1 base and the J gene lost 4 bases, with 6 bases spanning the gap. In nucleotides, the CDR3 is TGCGCCAGCAGCCAAGTAAGCGCAGATACGCAGTATTTT. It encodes CASSQVSADTQYF.

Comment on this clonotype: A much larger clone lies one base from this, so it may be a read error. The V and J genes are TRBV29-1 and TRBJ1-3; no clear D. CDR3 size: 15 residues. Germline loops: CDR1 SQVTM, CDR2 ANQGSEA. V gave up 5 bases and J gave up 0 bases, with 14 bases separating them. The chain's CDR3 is CSVPDPGLSGNTIYF. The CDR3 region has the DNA TGCAGCGTTCCGGATCCGGGTCTCTCTGGAAACACCATATATTTT.